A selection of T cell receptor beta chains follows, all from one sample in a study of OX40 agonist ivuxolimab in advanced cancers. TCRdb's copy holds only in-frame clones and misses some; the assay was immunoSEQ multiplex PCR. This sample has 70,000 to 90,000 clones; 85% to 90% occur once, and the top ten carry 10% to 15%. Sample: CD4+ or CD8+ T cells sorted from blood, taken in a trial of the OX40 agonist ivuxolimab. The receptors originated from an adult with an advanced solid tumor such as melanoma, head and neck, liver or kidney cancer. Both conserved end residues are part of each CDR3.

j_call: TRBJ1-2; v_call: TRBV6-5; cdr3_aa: CASRKGDRMVRGYTF
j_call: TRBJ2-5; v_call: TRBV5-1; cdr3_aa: CASSLPTGLETQYF
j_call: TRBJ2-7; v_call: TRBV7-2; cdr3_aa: CASSWGRSYEQYF
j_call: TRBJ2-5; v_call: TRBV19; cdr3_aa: CASSMGRPKETQYF
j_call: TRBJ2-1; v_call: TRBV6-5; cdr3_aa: CASRERGRVDEQFF
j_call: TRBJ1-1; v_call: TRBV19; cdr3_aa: CASRRGRVNTEAFF
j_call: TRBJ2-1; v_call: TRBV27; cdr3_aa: CASSSGREQFF
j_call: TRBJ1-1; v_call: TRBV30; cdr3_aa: CAWTGQSNTEAFF
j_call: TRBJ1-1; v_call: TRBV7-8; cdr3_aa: CASSLLDVTGMNTEAFF
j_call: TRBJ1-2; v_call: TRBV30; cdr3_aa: CAWSVGGGVSRGYTF
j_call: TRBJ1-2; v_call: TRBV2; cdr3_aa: CASETGLNYGYTF
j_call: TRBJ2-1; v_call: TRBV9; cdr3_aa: CASSAGGEPAYNEQFF
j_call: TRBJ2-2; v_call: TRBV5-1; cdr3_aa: CASSLGISGRETGELFF
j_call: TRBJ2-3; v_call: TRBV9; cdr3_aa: CASSVHPGVSTDTQYF
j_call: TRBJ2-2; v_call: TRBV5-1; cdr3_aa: CASSLGGAAGNTGELFF
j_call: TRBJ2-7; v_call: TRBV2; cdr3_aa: CASRRLSGASYEQYF
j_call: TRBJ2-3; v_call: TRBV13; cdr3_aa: CASSHQIWGPSTDTQYF
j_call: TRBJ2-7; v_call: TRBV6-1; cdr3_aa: CASISKREGSYEQYF
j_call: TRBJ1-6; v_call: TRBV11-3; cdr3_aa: CASSLGGDSPLHF
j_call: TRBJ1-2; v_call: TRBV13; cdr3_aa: CASSLRRFLYGYTF
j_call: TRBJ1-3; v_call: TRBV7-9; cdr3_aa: CASSLGTGAGNTIYF